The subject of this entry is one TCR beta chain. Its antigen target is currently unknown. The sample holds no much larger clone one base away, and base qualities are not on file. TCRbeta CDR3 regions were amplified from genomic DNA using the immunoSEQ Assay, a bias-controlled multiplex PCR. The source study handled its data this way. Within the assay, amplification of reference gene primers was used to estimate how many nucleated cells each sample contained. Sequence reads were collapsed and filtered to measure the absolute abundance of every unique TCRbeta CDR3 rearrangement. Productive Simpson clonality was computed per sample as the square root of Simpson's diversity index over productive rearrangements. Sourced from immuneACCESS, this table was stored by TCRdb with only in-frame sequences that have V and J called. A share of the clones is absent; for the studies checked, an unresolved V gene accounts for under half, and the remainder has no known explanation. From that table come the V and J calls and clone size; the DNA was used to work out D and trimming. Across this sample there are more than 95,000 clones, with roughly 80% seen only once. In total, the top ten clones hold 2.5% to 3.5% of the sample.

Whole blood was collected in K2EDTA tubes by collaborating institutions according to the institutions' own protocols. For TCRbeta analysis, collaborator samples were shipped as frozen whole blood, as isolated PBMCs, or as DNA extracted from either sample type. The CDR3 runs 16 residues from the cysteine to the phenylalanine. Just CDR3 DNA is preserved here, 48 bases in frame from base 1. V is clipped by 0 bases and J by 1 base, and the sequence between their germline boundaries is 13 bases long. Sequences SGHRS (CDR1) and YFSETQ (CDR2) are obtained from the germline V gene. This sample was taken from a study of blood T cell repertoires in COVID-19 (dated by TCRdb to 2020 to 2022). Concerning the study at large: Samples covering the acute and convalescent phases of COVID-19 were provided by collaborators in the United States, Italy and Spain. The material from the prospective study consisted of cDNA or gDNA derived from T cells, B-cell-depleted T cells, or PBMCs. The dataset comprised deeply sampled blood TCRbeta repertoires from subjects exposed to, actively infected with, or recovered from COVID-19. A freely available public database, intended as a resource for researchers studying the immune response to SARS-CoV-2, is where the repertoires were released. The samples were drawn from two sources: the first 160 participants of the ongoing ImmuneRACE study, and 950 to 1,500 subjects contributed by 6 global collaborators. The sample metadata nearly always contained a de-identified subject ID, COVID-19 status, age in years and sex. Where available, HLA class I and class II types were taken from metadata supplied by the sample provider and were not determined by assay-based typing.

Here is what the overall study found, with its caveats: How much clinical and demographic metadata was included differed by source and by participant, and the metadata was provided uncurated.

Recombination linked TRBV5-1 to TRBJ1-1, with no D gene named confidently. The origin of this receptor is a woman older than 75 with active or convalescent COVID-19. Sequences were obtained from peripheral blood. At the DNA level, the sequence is TGCGCCAGCAGCTTGGGTCGGGGTTTGGGGAACACTGAAGCTTTCTTT. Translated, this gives CASSLGRGLGNTEAFF. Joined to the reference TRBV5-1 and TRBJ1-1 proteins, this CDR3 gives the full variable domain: KAGVTQTPRYLIKTRGQQVTLSCSPISGHRSVSWYQQTPGQGLQFLFEYFSETQRNKGNFPGRFSGRQFSNSRSEMNVSTLELGDSALYLCASSLGRGLGNTEAFFGQGTRLTVV.